What follows are 28 T cell receptor beta chains derived from one specimen sequenced in a study of cytomegalovirus exposure and HLA in healthy donors. The PCR used 60 Vbeta and 13 Jbeta primers. Sequencing was performed with immunoSEQ multiplex PCR; in TCRdb, only in-frame clones are kept and a portion is missing. The sample has roughly 80,000 clones, over 60% seen once. The specimen was PBMCs. The receptors were sampled from a middle-aged woman in good health and CMV-seropositive.

The CDR3 DNA reads as TGTGCCATCAGTTCCGGCGGACGGGACTACGAGCAGTACTTC. Translation: CAISSGGRDYEQYF. The chain couples TRBV10-3 to TRBJ2-7, with D possibly TRBD2 on 5 matching bases. The germline V and J ends were trimmed by 5 bases and 3 bases, with 14 bases remaining between them. The CDR3 totals 14 residues. In germline, CDR1 is ENHRY, CDR2 SYGVKD.

The CDR3 DNA follows: TGCGCCAGCAGCTTAGGCAGGGGCACAGATACGCAGTATTTT. It yields the protein CASSLGRGTDTQYF. V and J are TRBV5-1 and TRBJ2-3; tentative D call: TRBD1 (5 bases). CDR1 is SGHRS and CDR2 is YFSETQ in the germline V gene. CDR3 length equals 14 residues. The V end was cut by 2 bases, the J end by 1 base, with 8 bases between.

The chain carries TRBV4-1 and TRBJ1-2; D is perhaps TRBD1 (5 bases). The CDR3 has 15 amino acids. Germline-derived CDR1 and CDR2 are MGHRA and YSYEKL. Trimming stripped 1 base from V and 5 bases from J, with 14 bases between. The CDR3: CASSQVRGTQYGYTF. The CDR3 DNA sequence: TGCGCCAGCAGCCAAGTGCGCGGGACGCAATATGGCTACACCTTC.

J is TRBJ1-2 and V is TRBV7-2; a weak D match, TRBD1 (5 bases). V was cut by 5 bases and J by 2 bases, with 12 bases left in between. This CDR3 is 14 amino acids long. The germline CDR1 and CDR2 sequences are SGHTA and FQGNSA. The CDR3 sequence: CASSRLTENYGYTF. The CDR3, as DNA: TGTGCCAGCAGCCGACTGACAGAGAACTATGGCTACACCTTC.

The genes are TRBV18 and TRBJ1-2; D may be TRBD1 (6 bases). Trimming took off 4 bases at V and 0 bases at J, with 9 bases between the two ends. The CDR3 loop spans 14 amino acids. Germline assignment: CDR1 KGHSH and CDR2 LQKENI. The CDR3 is CASSLQGSNYGYTF. In DNA, the CDR3 is TGTGCCAGCTCACTTCAGGGGTCTAACTATGGCTACACCTTC.

This clone was counted between two and nine times. The rearrangement links TRBV5-1 to TRBJ2-3; weak D call: TRBD1 (6 bases). V lost 4 bases and J 0 bases, leaving 9 bases between the germline ends. This CDR3 region has 14 residues. Germline assignment: CDR1 SGHRS and CDR2 YFSETQ. The chain's CDR3 is CASSPDSSTDTQYF. In DNA form, the CDR3 reads TGCGCCAGCAGCCCGGACAGCAGCACAGATACGCAGTATTTT.

The chain carries TRBV2 and TRBJ2-2; D might be TRBD1 (6 bases). The CDR3 runs 14 residues. Trimming removed 5 bases at V and 7 bases at J, with 14 bases between. CDR1 SNHLY and CDR2 FYNNEI come from the germline V gene. The CDR3 region is CASSLGQRNGELFF. The DNA for the CDR3 is TGTGCCAGCAGTTTAGGACAGCGTAACGGGGAGCTGTTTTTT.

This clone occurred a few times. The chain carries TRBV6-4 and TRBJ2-2, with 7 bases that match TRBD1. The CDR3 extends over 13 amino acids. From germline, CDR1 is MRHNA and CDR2 SNTAGT. V was pared by 4 bases and J by 4 bases, with 0 bases of the junction left unmatched. The chain's CDR3 is CASSGQGTGELFF. The DNA for the CDR3 is TGTGCCAGCAGTGGACAGGGCACCGGGGAGCTGTTTTTT.

The CDR3 is CASSPGTGAYEQYF. The DNA for the CDR3 is TGTGCCAGCTCACCCGGGACAGGAGCCTACGAGCAGTACTTC. V and J are TRBV18 and TRBJ2-7, with 8 positions matching TRBD1. J gave up 2 bases and V 3 bases, and 3 bases lay outside the gene matches. Germline CDR1 reads KGHSH; CDR2 reads LQKENI. CDR3 length: 14 residues.

In this sample, this clone turned up a few times. The chain links TRBV15 to TRBJ2-5; 7 nucleotides agree with TRBD2. This CDR3 comprises 15 residues. Germline trimming cut 1 base from V and 5 bases from J; bases unmatched to any gene: 7. Germline CDR1 and CDR2: LNHNV and YYDKDF (reference sequence). CDR3 nucleotides: TGTGCCACCAGCAGAGCTCCGGGACTACGGGAGACCCAGTACTTC. Its protein product is CATSRAPGLRETQYF.

The chain carries TRBV27 and TRBJ1-2; 7 nucleotides align to TRBD1. The V gene's germline CDR1 is MNHEY and CDR2 SMNVEV (reference sequence). J was trimmed by 4 bases and V by 5 bases; bases with no gene match: 7. This CDR3 spans 14 amino acids. The CDR3 DNA follows: TGTGCCAGCAGTCCCGGGGACAGTCGCTATGGCTACACCTTC. Encoded protein: CASSPGDSRYGYTF.

The V call is TRBV23-1, the J call TRBJ1-1, with D perhaps matching TRBD1 (5 bases). TRBV23-1 is annotated as an ORF whose role is uncertain. This CDR3 spans 13 amino acids. The ends were cut back, 8 bases at V and 1 base at J, with 11 bases in the middle. The CDR3 coding sequence is TGCGCCAGCCCGTGGGGGGGGAACACTGAAGCTTTCTTT. As protein: CASPWGGNTEAFF.

J is TRBJ2-1 and V is TRBV4-1, with 12 nucleotides matching TRBD2. CDR3 size: 17 residues. Trimming took 0 bases from V and 6 from J; bases not matched to a gene: 6. The germline V gene encodes CDR1 MGHRA and CDR2 YSYEKL. CDR3 region: CASSQEVTSGSLNEQFF. The CDR3 coding sequence is TGCGCCAGCAGCCAAGAGGTGACTAGCGGGAGTCTCAATGAGCAGTTCTTC.

The genes are TRBV7-2 and TRBJ2-7, with D possibly being TRBD2 (7 bases). V was trimmed by 5 bases and J by 3 bases, leaving 17 bases between them. Germline CDR1 reads SGHTA; CDR2 reads FQGNSA. CDR3 length: 15 residues. CDR3 amino acids: CASSPPPGGLYEQYF. For the CDR3, the DNA is TGTGCCAGCAGCCCTCCCCCCGGGGGGCTCTACGAGCAGTACTTC.

The J gene is TRBJ1-1, the V gene TRBV7-8; no clear D gene. V gave up 1 base and J gave up 5 bases, with 14 bases separating them. CDR1 is SGHVS, CDR2 FQNEAQ, per germline. This CDR3 comprises 15 residues. CDR3 DNA sequence: TGTGCCAGCAGCTTAGTCGGCCCCCCGGGAACTGAAGCTTTCTTT. Its protein is CASSLVGPPGTEAFF.

This clone was observed a few times. The rearrangement uses TRBV5-1 and TRBJ2-3; 7 nucleotides agree with TRBD1. The ends lost 3 bases at V and 2 bases at J; junction bases unmatched: 12. The CDR3 consists of 17 residues. CDR1 and CDR2 (germline): SGHRS, YFSETQ. CDR3 DNA sequence: TGCGCCAGCAGCTCGGGACAGCAGAGTAACCCCACAGATACGCAGTATTTT. Amino acid sequence: CASSSGQQSNPTDTQYF.

The chain combines TRBV27 with TRBJ1-1, with D possibly TRBD1 on 5 matching bases. The CDR3 is made up of 16 amino acids. Germline V gives CDR1 MNHEY, CDR2 SMNVEV (reference sequence). The V end lost 0 bases, the J end lost 4 bases, and 15 bases lay between the germline ends. The CDR3 reads CASSLSVGSGATEAFF. The DNA for the CDR3 is TGTGCCAGCAGTTTATCAGTCGGGAGTGGGGCCACTGAAGCTTTCTTT.

V usage is TRBV4-3 and J usage is TRBJ1-4, with 7 bases lining up with TRBD1. The CDR3 spans 16 residues. Germline CDR1 reads LGHNA; CDR2 reads YSLEER. J lost 6 bases, V lost 4 bases, and 11 bases had no gene match. The CDR3 DNA follows: TGCGCCAGCAGCCGGGGCGATTCAGGGGGTTATGAAAAACTGTTTTTT. This encodes CASSRGDSGGYEKLFF.

This chain uses TRBV7-9 with TRBJ1-1, with 7 positions matching TRBD1. Per the germline V gene, CDR1 is SEHNR and CDR2 is FQNEAQ (reference sequence). The J segment lost 1 base and the V segment lost 0 bases, leaving 8 bases of the junction unmatched. This CDR3 contains 17 residues. In nucleotides, the CDR3 is TGTGCCAGCAGCTTAGCGCAATTCCGACAGGGGAACACTGAAGCTTTCTTT. It yields the protein CASSLAQFRQGNTEAFF. The entire variable domain, with the rest obtained from reference TRBV7-9 and TRBJ1-1, is as follows: DTGVSQNPRHKITKRGQNVTFRCDPISEHNRLYWYRQTLGQGPEFLTYFQNEAQLEKSRLLSDRFSAERPKGSFSTLEIQRTEQGDSAMYLCASSLAQFRQGNTEAFFGQGTRLTVV.

The CDR3 loop reads CASSVRDRESGNTIYF. As DNA, the CDR3 is TGTGCCAGCAGTGTTCGGGACAGGGAATCTGGAAACACCATATATTTT. The chain links TRBV6-4 to TRBJ1-3, with TRBD1 identical over 9 bases. CDR1 is MRHNA, CDR2 SNTAGT, per germline. The CDR3 is 16 amino acids. J was trimmed by 1 base and V by 4 bases; bases with no gene match: 5.

The CDR3 region has the DNA TGCAGCGCCGGTTTTTGGGTCCGGGGGACTGAAGCTTTCTTT. Its protein product is CSAGFWVRGTEAFF. The gene calls are TRBV29-1 and TRBJ1-1, with D possibly TRBD1 on 5 matching bases. Trimming took off 7 bases at V and 5 bases at J, with 20 bases between the two ends. There are 14 residues in the CDR3. Per the germline V gene, CDR1 is SQVTM and CDR2 is ANQGSEA.

The sample holds one count of this clone. V is TRBV29-1 and J is TRBJ1-2, with TRBD1 identical over 7 bases. This CDR3 is built from 15 residues. The germline gives CDR1 SQVTM, CDR2 ANQGSEA. With 4 bases clipped from V and 0 bases from J, the junction kept 8 bases outside the gene matches. The CDR3 DNA is TGCAGCGTTGTAGCGTCGGGACAGTCTAACTATGGCTACACCTTC. Amino acid sequence: CSVVASGQSNYGYTF.

This clone has just one count. The chain employs TRBV29-1 and TRBJ1-1; 7 nucleotides agree with TRBD1. The length of the CDR3 is 12 residues. In germline, CDR1 is SQVTM, CDR2 ANQGSEA. V lost 3 bases and J lost 8; bases outside the gene matches: 6. The CDR3 nucleotides are TGCAGCGTTGAGTACCCGGGACAGGAAGCTTTCTTT. It translates to CSVEYPGQEAFF.

This clone occurred a few times. The V call is TRBV5-5, the J call TRBJ1-2; D is unresolved. Per the germline V gene, CDR1 is SGHKS and CDR2 is YYEKEE (reference sequence). Trimming shortened V by 4 bases and J by 8 bases, and 12 bases separated the two germline ends. The CDR3 length is 12 residues. The CDR3 here is CASSTASWGYTF. CDR3 nucleotide sequence: TGTGCCAGCAGCACTGCCTCGTGGGGCTACACCTTC.

This sequence joins TRBV5-1 and TRBJ2-3, with TRBD1 as a possible D gene (5 bases). The CDR3 runs 16 residues. Deletions cut 0 bases from V and 1 base from J, with 12 bases between. Germline V gene data show CDR1 as SGHRS and CDR2 as YFSETQ. The CDR3 region has the DNA TGCGCCAGCAGCTTGGGGTCAGGCAGGGGCACAGATACGCAGTATTTT. This translates into CASSLGSGRGTDTQYF.

The chain uses TRBV7-2 and TRBJ2-1, with D perhaps TRBD1 (5 bases). Trimming shortened V by 1 base and J by 0 bases, and 10 bases separated the two germline ends. CDR3 size: 16 residues. Germline V lookup: CDR1 SGHTA, CDR2 FQGNSA. In DNA form, the CDR3 reads TGTGCCAGCAGCTTAGTAGGGGCGTCCTCCTACAATGAGCAGTTCTTC. Amino acid sequence: CASSLVGASSYNEQFF.

This chain joins TRBV29-1 and TRBJ1-2; unclear D gene. From germline, CDR1 is SQVTM and CDR2 ANQGSEA. This CDR3 contains 14 residues. Trimming left V 4 bases short and J 4 bases short, with 16 bases between. The CDR3 is CSVGSGVYGYGYTF. The CDR3 DNA is TGCAGCGTTGGATCCGGGGTGTATGGCTATGGCTACACCTTC.

This sequence joins TRBV5-1 and TRBJ1-1; TRBD1 matches 11 bases. CDR1 and CDR2 (germline): SGHRS, YFSETQ. This CDR3 region has 16 residues. The ends lost 3 bases at V and 4 bases at J; junction bases unmatched: 8. CDR3 bases: TGCGCCAGCAGCTCAGGCGGGACAGGGGGGAGCACTGAAGCTTTCTTT. Translating gives CASSSGGTGGSTEAFF.